Included here is one T cell receptor (beta chain) sequence, with context. These data come from a study of glioma-infiltrating T cells. The iRepertoire nested amplicon-rescue multiplex PCR amplified TCR alpha and beta CDR3s from RNA. TCRdb independently ran MiXCR on the multiplex PCR reads; one entry per CDR3 protein. This sample carries 400,000 or so distinct CDR3 sequences, 41% of them seen once, and the ten largest clones take around 12%. Trimming took 8 bases from V and 2 from J; bases not matched to a gene: 16. The germline gives CDR1 SGHAT, CDR2 FQNNGV. The CDR3 extends over 17 amino acids. The sample taken for sequencing was glioma tissue, nonneoplastic brain tissue, or PBMCs (not recorded which). The receptor was isolated from a human donor with low-grade glioma or glioblastoma, undergoing nonglioma brain surgery, or in good health (not recorded which). The V gene is TRBV11-2, the J gene TRBJ2-3, with 7 bases identical to TRBD2. CDR3: CASLYWPAGPLTDTQYF. In nucleotides, the CDR3 is TGTGCCAGCCTCTACTGGCCAGCGGGGCCCCTCACAGATACGCAGTATTTT.